What follows are 6 T cell receptor beta chains derived from one specimen sequenced in a study of graft-versus-host responses after intestinal transplantation. Profiling relied on immunoSEQ multiplex PCR, and the TCRdb table lists in-frame clones only, not all of them. The data contain some 25,000 clones, just under 95% of them seen just once; the ten biggest clones take up roughly 0.8%. The sample was PBMCs, taken roughly 32 days after intestinal transplant. The receptors shown here come from a human patient who received an intestinal transplant, so some T cells may come from the graft donor.

The chain combines TRBV19 with TRBJ2-1; no clear D gene. V dropped 3 bases and J dropped 7 bases, with 7 bases sitting between them. This CDR3 spans 12 amino acids. CDR1 is LNHDA and CDR2 is SQIVND in the germline V gene (reference sequence). The CDR3 loop reads CASSIWGNEQFF. CDR3 coding DNA: TGTGCCAGTAGTATTTGGGGAAATGAGCAGTTCTTC.

The chain has TRBV10-2 and TRBJ2-3; D may be TRBD2 (6 bases). The CDR3 length is 14 residues. V lost 7 bases and J 1 base, leaving 12 bases between the germline ends. The germline gives CDR1 WSHSY, CDR2 SAAADI. CDR3 coding DNA: TGCGCCAGCACGCTACAGCGGGGCACAGATACGCAGTATTTT. This sequence encodes CASTLQRGTDTQYF.

V usage is TRBV7-6 and J usage is TRBJ2-1, with TRBD2 matching 14 bases. The CDR3 loop spans 17 amino acids. The V gene end was trimmed by 5 bases and the J gene end by 7 bases; junction bases not matched to a gene: 10. CDR1 and CDR2 (germline): SGHVS, FNYEAQ. CDR3 DNA sequence: TGTGCCAGCAGCCCCGGGACTAGCGGGAGTGTTCAAAATGAGCAGTTCTTC. The encoded protein is CASSPGTSGSVQNEQFF.

V and J are TRBV4-1 and TRBJ2-3, with D uncertain. V was shortened by 0 bases and J by 4 bases, with 8 bases between the two germline ends. This CDR3 spans 14 amino acids. Germline V gives CDR1 MGHRA, CDR2 YSYEKL. The CDR3 DNA is TGCGCCAGCAGCCAAGACTACCGCGCAGATACGCAGTATTTT. Translated, it gives CASSQDYRADTQYF.

The gene calls are TRBV2 and TRBJ2-1; 10 bases are a match to TRBD2. CDR3 size: 14 residues. The ends lost 10 bases at V and 7 bases at J; junction bases unmatched: 10. Germline V gene data show CDR1 as SNHLY and CDR2 as FYNNEI. CDR3 DNA sequence: TGTGCCATCCGCGCTAGCGGGAGAGAAAATGAGCAGTTCTTC. Translation gives CAIRASGRENEQFF.

This sequence joins TRBV4-3 and TRBJ1-2; possibly TRBD1 for D (5 bases). The CDR3 runs 14 residues. Germline V gives CDR1 LGHNA, CDR2 YSLEER. The V and J ends lost 0 bases and 8 bases respectively, with 13 bases between them. The DNA for the CDR3 is TGCGCCAGCAGCCAAGATATCGGGGCTTGGGGCTACACCTTC. Protein product: CASSQDIGAWGYTF.